The 19 T cell receptor beta chains listed next were all sequenced from one sample in a study of cytomegalovirus exposure and HLA in healthy donors. Both 60 Vbeta primers and 13 Jbeta primers went into the PCR. TCRdb keeps only in-frame clones here, not all; method: immunoSEQ multiplex PCR. The repertoire holds fewer than 150,000 clones, with roughly 80% as singletons. The sequenced sample consisted of PBMCs. These receptors all stem from a woman between 25 and 40 years old in good health and CMV-seropositive.

V gene TRBV7-9 combines with J gene TRBJ1-6, with D possibly being TRBD1 (6 bases). The CDR3 runs to 15 residues. Germline CDR1 reads SEHNR; CDR2 reads FQNEAQ (reference sequence). Deletions cut 4 bases from V and 8 bases from J, with 15 bases between. Here the CDR3 reads CASSSTGFVDSPLHF. The CDR3 nucleotides read TGTGCCAGCAGCTCCACAGGGTTTGTCGATTCACCCCTCCACTTT. Full variable domain (missing parts from reference TRBV7-9 and TRBJ1-6): DTGVSQNPRHKITKRGQNVTFRCDPISEHNRLYWYRQTLGQGPEFLTYFQNEAQLEKSRLLSDRFSAERPKGSFSTLEIQRTEQGDSAMYLCASSSTGFVDSPLHFGNGTRLTVT.

The chain employs TRBV6-1 and TRBJ1-1; D call uncertain. V was shortened by 7 bases and J by 1 base, with 4 bases between the two germline ends. Germline V lookup: CDR1 MNHNS, CDR2 SASEGT. CDR3 length: 11 residues. CDR3: CASNRNTEAFF. The CDR3, as DNA: TGTGCCAGCAACAGGAACACTGAAGCTTTCTTT.

The chain uses TRBV5-4 and TRBJ1-6; D is perhaps TRBD1 (5 bases). The germline gives CDR1 SGHNT, CDR2 YYREEE (reference sequence). Deletions cut 4 bases from V and 2 bases from J, with 13 bases between. CDR3 size: 16 residues. The CDR3 region is CASSLIGGTYNSPLHF. In DNA, the CDR3 is TGTGCCAGCAGCCTTATTGGGGGGACCTATAATTCACCCCTCCACTTT.

This chain uses TRBV4-1 with TRBJ2-1; TRBD2 aligns across 12 bases. The CDR3 length is 19 residues. The germline CDR1 and CDR2 sequences are MGHRA and YSYEKL. V was pared by 1 base and J by 4 bases, with 11 bases of the junction left unmatched. The CDR3 here is CASSQGVLAGGPGYNEQFF. In DNA, the CDR3 is TGCGCCAGCAGCCAAGGGGTCCTAGCGGGAGGGCCCGGGTACAATGAGCAGTTCTTC.

This clone was counted only a few times. The genes are TRBV11-2 and TRBJ1-4; 9 bases fit TRBD1. The junction had 9 bases not matched to a gene; V was cut back by 0 bases and J by 13 bases. Germline assignment: CDR1 SGHAT and CDR2 FQNNGV. CDR3 length equals 15 residues. CDR3 protein: CASSLDSPGQGGLFF. The CDR3 bases are TGTGCCAGCAGCTTAGACTCACCGGGACAGGGAGGACTGTTTTTT.

CDR3 sequence: CASSPEQLTGELFF. The CDR3 DNA is TGTGCCAGCAGTCCCGAACAGCTCACCGGGGAGCTGTTTTTT. V usage is TRBV11-3 and J usage is TRBJ2-2; the D is unclear. CDR3 length equals 14 residues. The V end lost 6 bases, the J end lost 4 bases, and 12 bases lay between the germline ends. Germline lookup yields CDR1 SGHNT and CDR2 YENEEA.

CDR3 sequence (DNA): TGTGCCAGCAGTTTGGTGACAATGACGAGCTCCTACAATGAGCAGTTCTTC. This encodes CASSLVTMTSSYNEQFF. V and J are TRBV28 and TRBJ2-1; D is ambiguous. V shed 3 bases and J shed 0 bases, with 15 bases lying between them. CDR3 size: 17 residues. Germline V gives CDR1 MDHEN, CDR2 SYDVKM.

The chain couples TRBV25-1 to TRBJ2-7; TRBD1 agrees at 9 bases. The CDR3 runs 13 residues. The germline CDR1 and CDR2 sequences are MGHDK and SYGVNS. Unmatched junction bases numbered 7, after V lost 6 bases and J lost 7 bases. Written as DNA, the CDR3 is TGTGCCAGCAGCCCACAGGGGGCGCGGGAGCAGTACTTC. Translation gives CASSPQGAREQYF.

The chain combines TRBV14 with TRBJ2-3, with TRBD2 as a possible D gene (6 bases). Germline values: CDR1 SGHDN, CDR2 FVKESK. CDR3 length: 15 residues. Trimming pared 5 bases from V and 0 bases from J, leaving 12 bases between. Here the CDR3 reads CASSTGGTSTDTQYF. The CDR3 nucleotides read TGTGCCAGCAGCACCGGGGGTACGAGCACAGATACGCAGTATTTT.

The rearrangement links TRBV5-5 to TRBJ1-5, with TRBD1 matching over 7 bases. The V gene's germline CDR1 is SGHKS and CDR2 YYEKEE (reference sequence). J lost 4 bases, V lost 4 bases, and 5 bases had no gene match. The CDR3 runs 14 residues. In nucleotides, the CDR3 is TGTGCCAGCAGCCAACAGGGGCTAAATCAGCCCCAGCATTTT. Translation gives CASSQQGLNQPQHF.

The chain has TRBV28 and TRBJ1-1; D remains ambiguous. The germline CDR1 and CDR2 sequences are MDHEN and SYDVKM. V gave up 6 bases and J gave up 4 bases, with 9 bases separating them. This CDR3 contains 12 residues. The CDR3 nucleotides are TGTGCCAGCAGGCGATCTGGCACTGAAGCTTTCTTT. It codes for CASRRSGTEAFF.

The chain couples TRBV2 to TRBJ2-2, with D possibly being TRBD2 (6 bases). The CDR3 consists of 15 residues. The germline V gene encodes CDR1 SNHLY and CDR2 FYNNEI. V lost 1 base, J lost 5 bases, and 11 bases lay in between. The chain's CDR3 is CASSEEETRTGELFF. CDR3 nucleotides: TGTGCCAGCAGTGAAGAAGAGACTAGAACCGGGGAGCTGTTTTTT. Looking up the rest from reference TRBV2 and TRBJ2-2 gives the full variable domain: EPEVTQTPSHQVTQMGQEVILRCVPISNHLYFYWYRQILGQKVEFLVSFYNNEISEKSEIFDDQFSVERPDGSNFTLKIRSTKLEDSAMYFCASSEEETRTGELFFGEGSRLTVL.

The chain couples TRBV27 to TRBJ1-1; D is uncertain. The CDR3 contains 16 residues. The V end lost 3 bases, the J end lost 2 bases, and 16 bases lay between the germline ends. Per germline, CDR1 MNHEY and CDR2 SMNVEV (reference sequence). The DNA of the CDR3 is TGTGCCAGCAGTTTTCTAACGCGCGGGAGCAACACTGAAGCTTTCTTT. This gives the protein CASSFLTRGSNTEAFF.

This clone was counted a few times. The gene calls are TRBV5-1 and TRBJ1-3; D remains unclear. Germline CDR1 SGHRS, CDR2 YFSETQ. This CDR3 region has 16 residues. V lost 0 bases and J lost 3, with 13 bases in between. The CDR3 DNA is TGCGCCAGCAGCTTGGCCCACATTTTCGATGGAAACACCATATATTTT. Protein sequence: CASSLAHIFDGNTIYF. The full variable domain, rest sourced from reference TRBV5-1 and TRBJ1-3, is KAGVTQTPRYLIKTRGQQVTLSCSPISGHRSVSWYQQTPGQGLQFLFEYFSETQRNKGNFPGRFSGRQFSNSRSEMNVSTLELGDSALYLCASSLAHIFDGNTIYFGEGSWLTVV.

The table lists this clone with a few counts. The rearrangement joins TRBV5-1 to TRBJ2-5; D not resolved. Germline loops: CDR1 SGHRS, CDR2 YFSETQ. Trimming removed 0 bases at V and 0 bases at J, with 6 bases between. This CDR3 region has 14 residues. The CDR3, as DNA: TGCGCCAGCAGCTTGGTGACAAACCAAGAGACCCAGTACTTC. This encodes CASSLVTNQETQYF.

This chain's CDR3 is CASSTMTEAYEQYF. DNA for the CDR3: TGTGCCAGCAGTACAATGACAGAGGCTTACGAGCAGTACTTC. This chain connects TRBV6-5 to TRBJ2-7; perhaps TRBD1 as D (5 bases). The CDR3 is 14 residues long. Germline values: CDR1 MNHEY, CDR2 SVGAGI. V was cut by 5 bases and J by 4 bases, with 15 bases left in between.

This sequence joins TRBV4-1 and TRBJ1-2; TRBD1 matches at 9 bases. With 0 bases clipped from V and 5 bases from J, the junction kept 10 bases outside the gene matches. The CDR3 is 17 amino acids. The germline CDR1 and CDR2 sequences are MGHRA and YSYEKL. CDR3 region: CASSQDRGQGLRYGYTF. The CDR3 DNA reads as TGCGCCAGCAGCCAAGATAGGGGACAGGGTCTAAGATATGGCTACACCTTC.

The chain recombines TRBV14 with TRBJ2-1; a weak D match, TRBD1 (5 bases). From germline, CDR1 is SGHDN and CDR2 FVKESK. Between the trimmed V and J ends, which lost 1 base and 4 bases, there was a span of 14 bases. This CDR3 comprises 16 residues. The CDR3 loop reads CASSQALGSGYNEQFF. The CDR3 DNA follows: TGTGCCAGCAGCCAAGCCTTGGGCTCAGGGTACAATGAGCAGTTCTTC.

This clone was observed a single time. The chain joins TRBV25-1 to TRBJ1-1; the D gene is possibly TRBD1 (6 bases). With 2 bases removed from V and 1 base from J, the gap between germline ends came to 17 bases. The CDR3 contains 17 residues. Germline-derived CDR1 and CDR2 are MGHDK and SYGVNS. CDR3 sequence (DNA): TGTGCCAGCAGTGAACTCCCTCGGGGACACACGAACACTGAAGCTTTCTTT. Amino acid sequence: CASSELPRGHTNTEAFF.